This T cell receptor beta chain was obtained from a study of CD8 T cells in ankylosing spondylitis. Findings and limits, study-wide: It was reported that disease-linked clones were significantly enriched in matched ankylosing spondylitis synovial fluid. A subset of motif variants has previously been described in the synovial fluid and blood of reactive arthritis. It appeared that ankylosing spondylitis blood was characterized by a TCR beta motif of several highly homologous variants.

The germline V and J ends were trimmed by 7 bases and 2 bases, with 12 bases remaining between them. CDR3 length: 14 amino acids. From germline, CDR1 is SGDLS and CDR2 YYNGEE. The authors made TCR beta libraries by quantitative 5'-RACE with molecular barcodes. MiXCR, applied by TCRdb to the 5' RACE reads, yields one record per CDR3 protein. The table has fewer than 200,000 distinct CDR3 sequences, 9.8% seen once. Points on this clonotype: Antigen specificity is unknown.

The rearrangement uses TRBV9 and TRBJ2-2; D is undetermined. The receptor comes from a female donor with ankylosing spondylitis or in good health (not recorded which). Sequencing used blood, either unsorted or a sorted T cell fraction (not recorded which). For the CDR3, the DNA is TGTGCCAGCCGCCACGGGCTAAACACCGGGGAGCTGTTTTTT. It is translated as CASRHGLNTGELFF.